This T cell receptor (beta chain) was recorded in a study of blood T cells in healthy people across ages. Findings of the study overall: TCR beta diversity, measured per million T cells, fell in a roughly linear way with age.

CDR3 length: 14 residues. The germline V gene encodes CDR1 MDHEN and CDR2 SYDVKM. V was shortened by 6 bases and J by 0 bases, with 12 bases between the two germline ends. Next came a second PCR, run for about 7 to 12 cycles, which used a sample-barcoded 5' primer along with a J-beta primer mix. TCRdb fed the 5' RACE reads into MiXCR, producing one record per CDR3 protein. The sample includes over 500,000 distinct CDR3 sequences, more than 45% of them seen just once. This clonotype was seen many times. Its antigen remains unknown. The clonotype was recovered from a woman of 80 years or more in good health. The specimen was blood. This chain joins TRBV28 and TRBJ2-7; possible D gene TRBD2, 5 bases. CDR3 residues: CASRGTGVSYEQYF. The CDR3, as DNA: TGTGCCAGCAGGGGAACCGGGGTCTCCTACGAGCAGTACTTC.